This T cell receptor (beta chain) was sequenced in a study of T cell responses to AZD1222 COVID-19 vaccine. Overall study: Second-dose intervals near 4 or 12 weeks were combined.

Germline values: CDR1 MNHEY, CDR2 SVGAGI. The CDR3 has 12 amino acids. The V gene lost 6 bases and the J gene lost 10 bases, with 16 bases spanning the gap. Measured with immunoSEQ multiplex PCR; TCRdb has only the in-frame clones, and not every one. The table has about 160,000 clones, 90% to 95% seen once. The source is an adult in good health. The sample consisted of peripheral blood, taken on day 0 of AZD1222 vaccination. The chain has TRBV6-5 and TRBJ2-7; D gene uncertain. The CDR3 loop is CASSTHYTAQYV. CDR3 nucleotide sequence: TGTGCCAGCAGCACTCACTACACTGCCCAGTACGTC.